A selection of T cell receptor beta chains follows, all from one sample in a study of blood T cell repertoires in COVID-19. Assay: immunoSEQ multiplex PCR; the TCRdb copy retains only in-frame clones and omits some. Among around 300,000 clones listed, 90% were seen once. The specimen was peripheral blood. Source of these receptors: a young woman with COVID-19, enrolled during active disease. Both conserved end residues are part of each CDR3. A D gene is named only where the DNA matches it firmly. A clone size is listed for some rows: how often the clone was seen (once, few, many), or a class if it is expanded.

>-|TRBD1|TRBV24-1|TRBJ2-7
CATSDTRQGAGYEQYF
TGTGCCACCAGTGACACCCGACAGGGGGCCGGGTACGAGCAGTACTTC
>once|TRBD2|TRBV6-6|TRBJ2-3
CASSYSITSVTDTQYF
TGTGCCAGCAGTTACTCGATCACTAGCGTCACAGATACGCAGTATTTT
>-|-|TRBV28|TRBJ2-6
CASSPPWESSGANVLTF
TGTGCCAGCAGTCCCCCTTGGGAGAGCTCTGGGGCCAACGTCCTGACTTTC
>-|TRBD1|TRBV6-2/TRBV6-3|TRBJ2-3
CASSPRTGVTQYF
TGTGCCAGCAGTCCCCGGACAGGGGTTACGCAGTATTTT
>-|TRBD1|TRBV11-2|TRBJ1-6
CATTGTGVEALHF
TGTGCCACCACCGGGACAGGGGTGGAGGCCCTCCACTTT
>-|-|TRBV5-1|TRBJ1-1
CASSLIREGRSGTEAFF
TGCGCCAGCAGCTTGATCAGGGAGGGGAGATCGGGCACTGAAGCTTTCTTT
>-|TRBD2|TRBV11-2|TRBJ2-2
CASSSGTSGTGELFF
TGTGCCAGCAGCTCCGGGACTAGCGGCACCGGGGAGCTGTTTTTT
>-|TRBD1|TRBV5-5|TRBJ2-2
CASSLVTGGGGELFF
TGTGCCAGCAGCTTGGTGACAGGGGGTGGCGGGGAGCTGTTTTTT
>-|TRBD2|TRBV11-2|TRBJ2-1
CASSSGLAGWGEQFF
TGTGCCAGCAGCTCCGGACTAGCGGGATGGGGTGAGCAGTTCTTC
>-|TRBD1|TRBV6-2/TRBV6-3|TRBJ1-3
CASSTPGQGSGNTIYF
TGTGCCAGCAGTACTCCGGGACAGGGCTCTGGAAACACCATATATTTT
>-|TRBD1|TRBV2|TRBJ1-5
CASRVTGGASNQPQHF
TGTGCCAGCAGAGTAACAGGGGGCGCGAGCAATCAGCCCCAGCATTTT
>once|-|TRBV18|TRBJ1-4
CASSLFRAGEEKLFF
TGTGCCAGCTCTCTCTTCAGGGCAGGGGAAGAAAAACTGTTTTTT
>-|TRBD2|TRBV27|TRBJ2-2
CASEGLAGGTGELFF
TGTGCCAGCGAGGGACTAGCGGGAGGGACCGGGGAGCTGTTTTTT
>-|-|TRBV21-1|TRBJ2-1
CASSKGVAGGPSNEQFF
TGTGCCAGCAGCAAAGGGGTAGCGGGAGGCCCCAGTAATGAGCAGTTCTTC
>once|-|TRBV6-5|TRBJ2-2
CASSYSGVGAGELFF
TGTGCCAGCAGTTACTCGGGCGTCGGGGCCGGGGAGCTGTTTTTT
>once|-|TRBV10-3|TRBJ1-1
CAISEKGEGSIRIGTEAFF
TGTGCCATCAGTGAAAAGGGGGAGGGAAGTATCCGAATTGGCACTGAAGCTTTCTTT
>-|TRBD1|TRBV25-1|TRBJ2-3
CASSEGDSLTDTQYF
TGTGCCAGCAGTGAAGGGGACAGCCTCACAGATACGCAGTATTTT